The rows below give T cell receptor beta chains drawn from one sample of a study of OX40 agonist ivuxolimab in advanced cancers. Here immunoSEQ multiplex PCR was the method, and the copy in TCRdb shows in-frame clones only, minus some. The data show approximately 54,000 clones, approximately 89% seen once. This material consisted of CD4+ or CD8+ T cells sorted from blood, taken in a trial of the OX40 agonist ivuxolimab. The receptors were gathered from an adult with an advanced solid tumor such as melanoma, head and neck, liver or kidney cancer. The CDR3 runs from the conserved cysteine through the conserved F or W. The D gene is left open where the match is weak. The listing skips clone size in some rows; elsewhere it reads once, few, many or a size class.

CDR3 DNA	CDR3 protein	V gene	D gene	clone size	J gene
TGTGCCAGCAGTTTAGGAGGGACCTATGGCTACACCTTC	CASSLGGTYGYTF	TRBV28	-	once	TRBJ1-2
TGTGCCAGCAGCTTAGGGCAGCCAGTTTCCTACGAGCAGTACTTC	CASSLGQPVSYEQYF	TRBV5-5	-	-	TRBJ2-7
TGTGCCAGTGGATGGGGCAGGGGGCATGGTAACGGGCAGTTCTTC	CASGWGRGHGNGQFF	TRBV19	TRBD1	-	TRBJ2-1
TGTGCCAGCAGTTTAGCCGGGAACACTGAAGCTTTCTTT	CASSLAGNTEAFF	TRBV27	-	-	TRBJ1-1
TGTGCCAGCAGCTCCGCCAGCGGGGGAAGTAATGAGCAGTTCTTC	CASSSASGGSNEQFF	TRBV11-2	TRBD2	-	TRBJ2-1
TGTGCCTGGAGTGTGGAGAGCGCCTCCTACAATGAGCAGTTCTTC	CAWSVESASYNEQFF	TRBV30	-	once	TRBJ2-1
TGTGCCAGCAGCACCCACGGGAGCCGCTTTAATGAGCAGTTCTTC	CASSTHGSRFNEQFF	TRBV7-3	-	few	TRBJ2-1
TGTGCCAGCAGTTACTCGGACAGGAGGTTAGAGGCTGAAGCTTTCTTT	CASSYSDRRLEAEAFF	TRBV6-5	TRBD1	once	TRBJ1-1
TGTGCCAGCAGCTTTTCGGACAGACTTAGCAATCAGCCCCAGCATTTT	CASSFSDRLSNQPQHF	TRBV7-9	-	-	TRBJ1-5
TGCAGCGTTGAATTGCTAGCGGGAGTAGGCTACGAGCAGTACTTC	CSVELLAGVGYEQYF	TRBV29-1	TRBD2	-	TRBJ2-7
TGCAGTGCTTTGACCGGGAATGGCTACACCTTC	CSALTGNGYTF	TRBV20-1	-	-	TRBJ1-2
TGTGCCATCAGTGCCTTCAGGGGGCGGGTTGAAGCTTTCTTT	CAISAFRGRVEAFF	TRBV10-3	TRBD1	-	TRBJ1-1